This T cell receptor (beta chain) was retrieved from a study of T cells in Graves' hyperthyroidism and ophthalmopathy. Whole-study results and caveats: The model forecast ophthalmopathy, anticipating it by a median roughly 6.5 months before onset.

The CDR3 is 18 residues long. V gave up 1 base and J gave up 3 bases; unmatched junction bases: 12. CDR1 is DFQATT, CDR2 SNEGSKA, per germline (reference sequence). There were TCR beta CDR3 regions amplified from RNA transcripts. TCR CDR3 underwent first-round RT-PCR with the HTBI primer set. TCRdb fed the multiplex PCR reads into MiXCR, producing one record per CDR3 protein. Of approximately 690,000 distinct CDR3 sequences in the sample, about 20% were seen once. Of note for this clonotype: Its target is unknown.

This rearrangement joins TRBV20-1 to TRBJ2-7; TRBD2 agrees at 13 bases. The sequencing sample was made of blood. The clonotype was recovered from a man aged 30 to 39 with Graves' ophthalmopathy. The CDR3 DNA reads as TGCAGTGCTAGAGTTGGCGGGACTAGCGGGGAGAGATACTACGAGCAGTACTTC. Translating gives CSARVGGTSGERYYEQYF.